These 25 T cell receptor beta chains originate from one sample sequenced in a study of blood T cell repertoires in COVID-19. The table came from immunoSEQ multiplex PCR; TCRdb's copy has only in-frame clones and leaves some out. The sample contains some 260,000 clones, approximately 86% of which appear only once. Specimen: peripheral blood. Source of these receptors: a human donor in a cohort sampled during active COVID-19.

As concerns this clone: Relative to the germline gene, one junction end is altered; a read error may explain this. Written as DNA, the CDR3 is TGTGCCAGCAGTCAAGGAAGGAGCTATGGCTACACCTTC. Amino acid sequence: CASSQGRSYGYTF. The V gene is TRBV3-1 (or the pseudogene TRBV3-2), the J gene TRBJ1-2; unclear D gene. The CDR3 loop spans 13 amino acids. From germline, CDR1 is LGHDT and CDR2 YNNKEL (reference sequence).

This clone was observed a few times. The chain couples TRBV19 to TRBJ1-1; D remains ambiguous. Germline assignment: CDR1 LNHDA and CDR2 SQIVND (reference sequence). Trimming pared 3 bases from V and 1 base from J, leaving 9 bases between. The CDR3 is 14 residues long. CDR3 DNA sequence: TGTGCCAGTAGTATCCATGAGCCGAACACTGAAGCTTTCTTT. Translation: CASSIHEPNTEAFF.

The CDR3 is CASSPGQDGNTIYF. DNA for the CDR3: TGTGCCAGCAGCCCTGGACAGGACGGAAACACCATATATTTT. This sequence joins TRBV6-2 or TRBV6-3 and TRBJ1-3, with 7 bases identical to TRBD1. Per germline, CDR1 MNHEY and CDR2 SVGEGT. The J segment lost 4 bases and the V segment lost 6 bases, leaving 6 bases of the junction unmatched. The length of the CDR3 is 14 residues.

The chain joins TRBV5-6 to TRBJ1-2, with 8 bases fitting TRBD1. Germline CDR1 and CDR2: SGHDT and YYEEEE. The ends lost 4 bases at V and 7 bases at J; junction bases unmatched: 6. The length of the CDR3 is 13 residues. The CDR3 DNA reads as TGTGCCAGCAGCCTGGACAGGGTTTTTGGCTACACCTTC. It translates to CASSLDRVFGYTF.

A few counts support this clone. The chain is built from TRBV15 and TRBJ1-6; 9 nucleotides match TRBD1. Losses at the gene ends were 5 bases for V and 3 bases for J; bases not matched to a gene: 8. Germline CDR1 reads LNHNV; CDR2 reads YYDKDF (reference sequence). The CDR3 totals 17 residues. The CDR3 loop is CATSQGRTGVYNSPLHF. DNA of the CDR3: TGTGCCACCAGCCAAGGGAGGACAGGGGTCTATAATTCACCCCTCCACTTT.

This chain joins TRBV28 and TRBJ1-1; D is undetermined. V was trimmed by 3 bases and J by 10 bases, leaving 18 bases between them. This CDR3 comprises 14 residues. The germline V gene encodes CDR1 MDHEN and CDR2 SYDVKM. The CDR3 DNA follows: TGTGCCAGCAGTTTGGAGACCCTAGTTGGTTTAGCTTTCTTT. Translation: CASSLETLVGLAFF.

The CDR3 is CASSFETGGSFRPQHF. The DNA of the CDR3 is TGTGCCAGCAGCTTCGAGACAGGGGGCTCTTTCAGGCCCCAGCATTTT. This chain uses TRBV7-9 with TRBJ1-5, with 10 bases matching TRBD1. Germline assignment: CDR1 SEHNR and CDR2 FQNEAQ (reference sequence). J was trimmed by 9 bases and V by 3 bases; bases with no gene match: 11. The CDR3 has 16 residues.

The rearrangement uses TRBV5-1 and TRBJ2-1; tentative D call: TRBD1 (6 bases). The CDR3 extends over 15 amino acids. Germline CDR1 and CDR2: SGHRS and YFSETQ. The germline V and J ends were trimmed by 2 bases and 0 bases, with 9 bases remaining between them. The CDR3 bases are TGCGCCAGCAGCTTTGGGGGACACTCCTACAATGAGCAGTTCTTC. Protein product: CASSFGGHSYNEQFF.

This clone occurred a few times. The chain recombines TRBV4-3 with TRBJ2-5; TRBD1 aligns across 10 bases. This CDR3 is 14 amino acids long. The germline V gene has CDR1 LGHNA and CDR2 YSLEER. The junction had 2 bases not matched to a gene; V was cut back by 5 bases and J by 2 bases. The CDR3: CASSVGQGQETQYF. The CDR3 DNA reads TGCGCCAGCAGCGTGGGACAGGGGCAAGAGACCCAGTACTTC.

The genes are TRBV4-3 and TRBJ1-1; D unclear. The CDR3 covers 15 residues. Trimming removed 0 bases from V and 4 bases from J, with 12 bases in between. CDR1 is LGHNA, CDR2 YSLEER, per germline. CDR3 in DNA: TGCGCCAGCAGCCAAGATGCGTCGAGTAGCACTGAAGCTTTCTTT. This sequence encodes CASSQDASSSTEAFF.

The chain carries TRBV5-1 and TRBJ2-7, with D uncertain. The CDR3 contains 14 residues. Trimming pared 0 bases from V and 5 bases from J, leaving 12 bases between. Germline CDR1 is SGHRS and CDR2 is YFSETQ. The DNA for the CDR3 is TGCGCCAGCAGCTTGGCGGGTTTCACGCACGAGCAGTACTTC. Protein: CASSLAGFTHEQYF.

This clone occurred a few times. The V call is TRBV18, the J call TRBJ1-5; no reliable D call. V was cut by 2 bases and J by 2 bases, with 10 bases left in between. The CDR3 has 15 residues. In germline, CDR1 is KGHSH, CDR2 LQKENI. As DNA, the CDR3 is TGTGCCAGCTCACCAGACACCTCGGGCAATCAGCCCCAGCATTTT. Translation gives CASSPDTSGNQPQHF.

The J gene is TRBJ2-1, the V gene TRBV28, with TRBD2 as a possible D gene (6 bases). The CDR3 contains 12 residues. V was cut by 2 bases and J by 7 bases, with 6 bases left in between. CDR1 is MDHEN, CDR2 SYDVKM, per germline. The CDR3 sequence: CASSLAGNEQFF. CDR3 coding DNA: TGTGCCAGCAGTTTAGCGGGAAATGAGCAGTTCTTC.

The rearrangement joins TRBV19 to TRBJ1-1, with D tentatively TRBD1 (6 bases). CDR3 length equals 14 residues. With 1 base removed from V and 4 bases from J, the gap between germline ends came to 10 bases. Per the germline V gene, CDR1 is LNHDA and CDR2 is SQIVND (reference sequence). CDR3 sequence reads: CASSIGTGRTEAFF. The CDR3 DNA reads as TGTGCCAGTAGTATAGGCACAGGGCGCACTGAAGCTTTCTTT.

This clone was found once. J is TRBJ1-1 and V is TRBV12-5; weak D call: TRBD1 (5 bases). The CDR3 has 13 residues. Germline V gene data show CDR1 as LGHNT and CDR2 as FRNRAP. Trimming shortened V by 4 bases and J by 5 bases, and 11 bases separated the two germline ends. CDR3 nucleotide sequence: TGTGCTAGTGGTTCCCTCGGGGGGACTGAAGCTTTCTTT. Amino acid sequence: CASGSLGGTEAFF.

This sequence joins TRBV6-2 or TRBV6-3 and TRBJ2-7, with TRBD2 matching 7 bases. Germline assignment: CDR1 MNHEY and CDR2 SVGEGT. J gave up 5 bases and V 5 bases, and 12 bases lay outside the gene matches. The CDR3 is 15 residues long. As DNA, the CDR3 is TGTGCCAGCAGTGTCAGCCGGACTAGTCCCCACGAGCAGTACTTC. Its translation is CASSVSRTSPHEQYF.

The chain links TRBV6-2 or TRBV6-3 to TRBJ2-7; 8 bases match TRBD2. The CDR3 has 13 residues. V dropped 6 bases and J dropped 11; count of bases not matched to a gene: 12. Germline V gene data show CDR1 as MNHEY and CDR2 as SVGEGT. The chain's CDR3 is CASSPVEDGGEYF. CDR3 coding DNA: TGTGCCAGCAGCCCCGTGGAGGACGGGGGGGAGTACTTC.

The chain is built from TRBV6-5 and TRBJ1-5; TRBD1 matches 7 bases. The germline V gene encodes CDR1 MNHEY and CDR2 SVGAGI. The CDR3 length is 13 residues. After removal of 10 bases from V and 5 bases from J, the junction contained 8 bases not matched to a gene. The CDR3 sequence: CATLTGYYQPQHF. In DNA form, the CDR3 reads TGTGCCACCCTGACAGGGTATTATCAGCCCCAGCATTTT.

This sequence joins TRBV12-2 and TRBJ2-3; no check of the table's D call, TRBD1, against the DNA was made. TRBV12-2 is noted as a pseudogene. This CDR3 spans 14 amino acids. The chain's CDR3 is CASRWGLSTDTQYF. CDR3 nucleotide sequence: TGTGCAAGTCGCTGGGGCCTAAGCACAGATACGCAGTATTTT.

The CDR3 nucleotides read TGTGCCAGCAGTTTATCGAGCACCGGGGAGCTGTTTTTT. Its protein product is CASSLSSTGELFF. The chain combines TRBV27 with TRBJ2-2; D uncertain. This CDR3 region has 13 residues. Per the germline V gene, CDR1 is MNHEY and CDR2 is SMNVEV (reference sequence). Deletions cut 0 bases from V and 4 bases from J, with 3 bases between.

The rearrangement joins TRBV19 to TRBJ1-2, with D hard to call. Trimming took 3 bases from V and 6 from J, leaving 17 bases between them. This CDR3 contains 15 residues. CDR1 and CDR2 (germline): LNHDA, SQIVND (reference sequence). This chain's CDR3 is CASSINIAGMHGYTF. The CDR3 coding sequence is TGTGCCAGTAGTATCAACATAGCGGGCATGCATGGCTACACCTTC.

This rearrangement joins TRBV5-6 to TRBJ1-2; TRBD1 matches at 7 bases. Germline CDR1 and CDR2: SGHDT and YYEEEE. The CDR3 spans 13 residues. The V gene end was trimmed by 7 bases and the J gene end by 8 bases; junction bases not matched to a gene: 11. The chain's CDR3 is CASVPLQGIGYTF. The DNA for the CDR3 is TGTGCCAGCGTCCCTCTACAGGGGATAGGCTACACCTTC.

The chain combines TRBV4-3 with TRBJ2-5; 11 bases align to TRBD2. The V gene's germline CDR1 is LGHNA and CDR2 YSLEER. J lost 7 bases, V lost 0 bases, and 4 bases had no gene match. This CDR3 is built from 15 residues. The CDR3 nucleotides read TGCGCCAGCAGCCAAGATCCCCTAGCGGGGGGGACCCAGTACTTC. As protein: CASSQDPLAGGTQYF.

This chain uses TRBV7-9 with TRBJ1-1, with D perhaps TRBD1 (5 bases). This CDR3 has 13 residues. Germline CDR1 SEHNR, CDR2 FQNEAQ (reference sequence). Trimming shortened V by 5 bases and J by 1 base, and 8 bases separated the two germline ends. The CDR3 is CASSQGANTEAFF. The CDR3 DNA reads TGTGCCAGCAGCCAAGGGGCGAACACTGAAGCTTTCTTT.

This chain connects TRBV7-9 to TRBJ1-4, with TRBD1 matching over 9 bases. Trimming at V came to 6 bases and at J to 0 bases, leaving 11 bases not matched to a gene. CDR1 and CDR2 from the germline V gene are SEHNR and FQNEAQ (reference sequence). The CDR3 length is 18 residues. CDR3: CASRGTGGLGATNEKLFF. Written as DNA, the CDR3 is TGTGCCAGCAGAGGCACAGGGGGCCTTGGAGCAACTAATGAAAAACTGTTTTTT.